These 27 T cell receptor beta chains were all obtained from the same sample, sequenced in a study of shared clonotypes between healthy human individuals. TCRdb keeps only in-frame clones here, not all; method: immunoSEQ multiplex PCR. The table records almost 750,000 clones, around 70% of them present only once. Sequencing was done on a sample of memory CD4+ T cells sorted from blood. Described subset: CD45RA-negative fraction. Receptor source: a woman between 25 and 40 years old in good health.

J is TRBJ2-5 and V is TRBV4-1; D possibly matches TRBD1 or TRBD2 (6 bases each). CDR3 length: 16 residues. Trimming removed 2 bases from V and 2 bases from J, with 15 bases in between. Germline V lookup: CDR1 MGHRA, CDR2 YSYEKL. The CDR3 loop is CASSQPRRGKQETQYF. CDR3 coding DNA: TGCGCCAGCAGCCAACCCCGGAGGGGGAAGCAAGAGACCCAGTACTTC.

V and J are TRBV5-1 and TRBJ2-5, with 8 bases fitting TRBD1. J lost 5 bases, V lost 3 bases, and 6 bases had no gene match. Germline V gives CDR1 SGHRS, CDR2 YFSETQ. The CDR3 totals 14 residues. The CDR3 reads CASSSTGVLETQYF. The CDR3 coding sequence is TGCGCCAGCAGCTCGACAGGGGTTTTGGAGACCCAGTACTTC.

The rearrangement links TRBV18 to TRBJ2-1; TRBD2 agrees at 9 bases. The CDR3 covers 16 residues. The V and J ends lost 0 bases and 2 bases, in that order; junction bases with no gene match: 2. Germline values: CDR1 KGHSH, CDR2 LQKENI. The CDR3 region has the DNA TGTGCCAGCTCACCACCGGCTAGCGGGACCTACAATGAGCAGTTCTTC. Residues: CASSPPASGTYNEQFF.

This CDR3 is CASSIVPTGTDTQYF. In DNA, the CDR3 is TGTGCCAGTAGTATAGTTCCCACCGGCACAGATACGCAGTATTTT. V gene TRBV19 combines with J gene TRBJ2-3; D uncertain. This CDR3 is built from 15 residues. Germline CDR1 reads LNHDA; CDR2 reads SQIVND (reference sequence). V was pared by 1 base and J by 1 base, with 9 bases between. Supplemented by reference TRBV19 and TRBJ2-3, the full variable domain reads DGGITQSPKYLFRKEGQNVTLSCEQNLNHDAMYWYRQDPGQGLRLIYYSQIVNDFQKGDIAEGYSVSREKKESFPLTVTSAQKNPTAFYLCASSIVPTGTDTQYFGPGTRLTVL.

This clone was seen once. The J gene is TRBJ1-2, the V gene TRBV18, with a possible D match to TRBD1 (5 bases). Per germline, CDR1 KGHSH and CDR2 LQKENI. The CDR3 contains 14 residues. Trimming cost V 6 bases and J 4 bases, with 15 bases left between them. The CDR3 coding sequence is TGTGCCAGCTCCCCCGACGGGGGGGGCTATGGCTACACCTTC. As protein: CASSPDGGGYGYTF. The full variable domain, completed using reference TRBV18 and TRBJ1-2, is NAGVMQNPRHLVRRRGQEARLRCSPMKGHSHVYWYRQLPEEGLKFMVYLQKENIIDESGMPKERFSAEFPKEGPSILRIQQVVRGDSAAYFCASSPDGGGYGYTFGSGTRLTVV.

The chain couples TRBV27 to TRBJ2-5; TRBD1 matches 7 bases. The V segment lost 6 bases and the J segment 4 bases; nucleotides outside the gene matches: 5. CDR3 size: 13 residues. CDR1 is MNHEY, CDR2 SMNVEV, per germline (reference sequence). The DNA of the CDR3 is TGTGCCAGCAGCATGAGGGGGCGAGAGACCCAGTACTTC. It specifies CASSMRGRETQYF.

J is TRBJ2-1 and V is TRBV11-2, with unresolved D. This CDR3 spans 12 amino acids. V lost 0 bases, J lost 7 bases, and 4 bases lay in between. The V gene's germline CDR1 is SGHAT and CDR2 FQNNGV. CDR3: CASSLERNEQFF. CDR3 coding DNA: TGTGCCAGCAGCTTAGAGAGGAATGAGCAGTTCTTC.

This clone was observed a few times. The rearrangement joins TRBV2 to TRBJ1-2, with 7 bases that match TRBD1. The CDR3 has 14 residues. The junction had 9 bases not matched to a gene; V was cut back by 9 bases and J by 2 bases. The V gene's germline CDR1 is SNHLY and CDR2 FYNNEI. The CDR3 is CARSESQGNYGYTF. The CDR3 DNA is TGTGCCAGGTCTGAATCACAGGGGAACTATGGCTACACCTTC.

This clone was counted a few times. The chain employs TRBV7-3 and TRBJ1-2; 7 nucleotides agree with TRBD1. The CDR3 has 17 residues. Germline trimming cut 4 bases from V and 8 bases from J; bases unmatched to any gene: 19. CDR1 and CDR2 (germline): SGHTA, FQGTGA. The CDR3 nucleotides read TGTGCCAGCAGCTCGGTCCGGGACAGAAAGGGAGAGCGCGGCTACACCTTC. It yields the protein CASSSVRDRKGERGYTF.

The rearrangement joins TRBV4-2 to TRBJ2-3; 13 bases fit TRBD2. V was clipped by 4 bases and J by 0 bases; unmatched bases: 7. Germline V gene data show CDR1 as LGHNA and CDR2 as YNFKEQ. The CDR3 is 18 residues long. The CDR3 region is CASSRRLAGGTSTDTQYF. The CDR3 DNA reads TGTGCCAGCAGCCGGAGACTAGCGGGAGGTACTAGCACAGATACGCAGTATTTT.

The table lists this clone with a count of one. The rearrangement uses TRBV15 and TRBJ1-1, with a possible D match to TRBD1 (5 bases). This CDR3 has 15 residues. Germline CDR1 is LNHNV and CDR2 is YYDKDF (reference sequence). The V end was cut by 0 bases, the J end by 7 bases, with 15 bases between. The CDR3 is CATSRDRTPGGEAFF. CDR3 coding DNA: TGTGCCACCAGCAGAGATCGGACTCCGGGGGGTGAAGCTTTCTTT.

The V and J genes are TRBV20-1 and TRBJ2-1; 7 nucleotides line up with TRBD2. Trimming removed 6 bases from V and 10 bases from J; junction bases left unmatched: 6. CDR3 length: 11 amino acids. The V gene's germline CDR1 is DFQATT and CDR2 SNEGSKA (reference sequence). The CDR3 is CSARPGGEQFF. In nucleotides, the CDR3 is TGCAGTGCCCGGCCGGGGGGAGAGCAGTTCTTC.

The chain couples TRBV4-2 to TRBJ2-3, with 14 bases fitting TRBD2. The germline V gene has CDR1 LGHNA and CDR2 YNFKEQ. The CDR3 extends over 16 amino acids. After removal of 3 bases from V and 4 bases from J, the junction contained 3 bases not matched to a gene. The CDR3 loop is CASSQTSGRGPDTQYF. The CDR3 nucleotides are TGTGCCAGCAGCCAGACTAGCGGGAGGGGCCCAGATACGCAGTATTTT.

J is TRBJ2-3 and V is TRBV7-6; 7 nucleotides match TRBD2. The CDR3 runs to 14 residues. J was trimmed by 4 bases and V by 6 bases; bases with no gene match: 7. Germline V CDR1 and CDR2: SGHVS, FNYEAQ. The CDR3 region has the DNA TGTGCCAGCAGGAGCGGGAAGAGCTCAGATACGCAGTATTTT. Its protein product is CASRSGKSSDTQYF.

This chain links TRBV28 with TRBJ1-2; weak D call: TRBD1 (5 bases). The germline V gene encodes CDR1 MDHEN and CDR2 SYDVKM. V gave up 4 bases and J gave up 4 bases, with 19 bases separating them. The CDR3 spans 16 residues. The CDR3 nucleotides are TGTGCCAGCAGTTCCGGGCCCGGGGGAGGCTCCTATGGCTACACCTTC. Amino acid sequence: CASSSGPGGGSYGYTF.

This clone came up once. This chain joins TRBV9 and TRBJ2-5; TRBD2 agrees at 8 bases. CDR1 and CDR2 from the germline V gene are SGDLS and YYNGEE. The ends lost 3 bases at V and 5 bases at J; junction bases unmatched: 6. The CDR3 has 14 residues. CDR3 sequence reads: CASSASTSGETQYF. DNA for the CDR3: TGTGCCAGCAGCGCCAGCACTAGCGGTGAGACCCAGTACTTC.

The CDR3 region is CASSFRGAVGETQYF. The CDR3 bases are TGTGCCAGCAGCTTTAGGGGAGCGGTGGGAGAGACCCAGTACTTC. The gene calls are TRBV11-2 and TRBJ2-5; the D gene could be TRBD1 or TRBD2 (5 bases each). The CDR3 loop spans 15 amino acids. Trimming pared 3 bases from V and 4 bases from J, leaving 15 bases between. Looked up from germline, CDR1 is SGHAT and CDR2 is FQNNGV. The whole variable domain, remainder taken from reference TRBV11-2 and TRBJ2-5, is EAGVAQSPRYKIIEKRQSVAFWCNPISGHATLYWYQQILGQGPKLLIQFQNNGVVDDSQLPKDRFSAERLKGVDSTLKIQPAKLEDSAVYLCASSFRGAVGETQYFGPGTRLLVL.

The chain has TRBV29-1 and TRBJ2-7, with 8 bases fitting TRBD2. The CDR3 consists of 14 residues. V dropped 1 base and J dropped 7; count of bases not matched to a gene: 9. Per the germline V gene, CDR1 is SQVTM and CDR2 is ANQGSEA. CDR3: CSVEVGAGVSEQYF. The DNA of the CDR3 is TGCAGCGTTGAAGTTGGAGCGGGAGTGAGTGAGCAGTACTTC.

The chain couples TRBV7-9 to TRBJ1-1; TRBD1 is a possible D gene (6 bases). The ends were cut back, 1 base at V and 4 bases at J, with 13 bases in the middle. The V gene's germline CDR1 is SEHNR and CDR2 FQNEAQ (reference sequence). The CDR3 is 15 residues long. The CDR3 DNA reads TGTGCCAGCAGCTTAGATGTGGGGGCGCTCACTGAAGCTTTCTTT. Translating it yields CASSLDVGALTEAFF.

On this clone itself: This sample includes further DNA sequences coding for the same CDR3. V and J are TRBV29-1 and TRBJ2-7; D is uncertain. V lost 7 bases and J 1 base, leaving 14 bases between the germline ends. CDR3 length: 13 residues. The V gene's germline CDR1 is SQVTM and CDR2 ANQGSEA. CDR3 region: CSALATGSYEQYF. CDR3 sequence (DNA): TGCAGCGCATTGGCCACCGGATCCTACGAGCAGTACTTC.

The chain couples TRBV25-1 to TRBJ2-7, with a possible D match to TRBD2 (5 bases). V dropped 2 bases and J dropped 1 base, with 6 bases sitting between them. This CDR3 has 13 residues. Germline CDR1 is MGHDK and CDR2 is SYGVNS. CDR3 amino acids: CASSERTSYEQYF. The CDR3 DNA reads as TGTGCCAGCAGTGAAAGGACTTCCTACGAGCAGTACTTC.

CDR3 nucleotides: TGTGCCAGCAGTTTCCGGGTCGCCGGGGAGCTGTTTTTT. This sequence encodes CASSFRVAGELFF. The chain links TRBV28 to TRBJ2-2; D is uncertain. CDR1 MDHEN and CDR2 SYDVKM come from the germline V gene. Trimming stripped 3 bases from V and 6 bases from J, with 8 bases between. This CDR3 contains 13 residues.

In its sample, this clone was seen a few times. The genes are TRBV10-3 and TRBJ2-1; D is unresolved. Trimming removed 2 bases at V and 12 bases at J, with 14 bases between. Germline V CDR1 and CDR2: ENHRY, SYGVKD. The CDR3 has 13 residues. The CDR3 DNA sequence: TGTGCCATCAGTGAGGCCGATAGCAGACTGCAGTTCTTC. Its protein is CAISEADSRLQFF.

The V call is TRBV28, the J call TRBJ2-7; D unclear. CDR1 is MDHEN, CDR2 SYDVKM, per germline. The CDR3 totals 11 residues. V lost 7 bases, J lost 3 bases, and 7 bases lay in between. CDR3: CASINNYEQYF. The CDR3 DNA reads as TGTGCCAGCATAAACAACTACGAGCAGTACTTC.

As for this clone: The junction shows a germline mismatch at one end, possibly a read error. V is TRBV28 and J is TRBJ1-3; D remains unclear. This CDR3 is 12 amino acids long. Germline V gene sequence: CDR1 MDHEN, CDR2 SYDVKM. The CDR3 is CASSKSRREAGF. The DNA for the CDR3 is TGTGCCAGCAGCAAATCTCGTAGGGAGGCAGGTTTT. Complete variable domain (other parts from reference TRBV28 and TRBJ1-3): DVKVTQSSRYLVKRTGEKVFLECVQDMDHENMFWYRQDPGLGLRLIYFSYDVKMKEKGDIPEGYSVSREKKERFSLILESASTNQTSMYLCASSKSRREAGFGEGSWLTVV.

Ten or more counts support this clone. The chain is built from TRBV27 and TRBJ2-7; D remains ambiguous. Germline V gene data show CDR1 as MNHEY and CDR2 as SMNVEV (reference sequence). CDR3 length equals 14 residues. Trimming pared 3 bases from V and 2 bases from J, leaving 11 bases between. The CDR3 DNA reads TGTGCCAGCAGTTTCAATGACGGGCCCTACGAGCAGTACTTC. Its translation: CASSFNDGPYEQYF.

This clone was detected only a few times. The rearrangement uses TRBV7-9 and TRBJ2-7; TRBD2 matches at 16 bases. This CDR3 region has 16 residues. The ends lost 5 bases at V and 5 bases at J; junction bases unmatched: 6. The germline gives CDR1 SEHNR, CDR2 FQNEAQ (reference sequence). The CDR3 nucleotides read TGTGCCAGCAGCAAATACGGGACTAGCGGGAGGGACGAGCAGTACTTC. Its translation is CASSKYGTSGRDEQYF.